This T cell receptor beta chain was profiled in a study of T cell responses to AZD1222 COVID-19 vaccine. Notes on the study in general: Following two doses of AZD1222, Spike-specific TCR breadth and depth rose. The sample set comprised mostly white British donors with more females, and clonal diversity was possibly underestimated. Just a handful of people given AZD1222 tested seropositive at baseline.

A remark on this clone: The target antigen is unknown.

The method was immunoSEQ multiplex PCR; TCRdb's version includes in-frame clones alone and lacks a portion of them. The sample includes about 140,000 clones, 85% to 90% seen only once; the top ten take 5.5%. The germline V gene encodes CDR1 GTSNPN and CDR2 SVGIG (reference sequence). V lost 2 bases, J lost 3 bases, and 5 bases stayed unmatched. The length of the CDR3 is 16 residues. This receptor was identified in an adult in good health. This material consisted of peripheral blood, taken on day 0 of AZD1222 vaccination. This chain uses TRBV30 with TRBJ1-6; 9 positions agree with TRBD1. CDR3 sequence (DNA): TGTGCCTGGAGTTACACGGGACAGGGCTATAATTCACCCCTCCACTTT. It translates to CAWSYTGQGYNSPLHF.